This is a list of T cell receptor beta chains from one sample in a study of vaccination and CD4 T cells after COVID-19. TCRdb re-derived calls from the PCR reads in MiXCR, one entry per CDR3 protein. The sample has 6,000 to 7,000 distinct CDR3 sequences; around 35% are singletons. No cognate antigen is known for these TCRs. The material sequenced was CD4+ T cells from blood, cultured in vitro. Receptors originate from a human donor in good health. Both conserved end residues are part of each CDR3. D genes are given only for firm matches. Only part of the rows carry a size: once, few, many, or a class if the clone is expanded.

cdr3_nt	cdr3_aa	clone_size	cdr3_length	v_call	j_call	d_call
TGTGCCAGCAGCTTGGGGTTTAATGAGCAGTTCTTC	CASSLGFNEQFF	NA	12	TRBV7-3	TRBJ2-1	NA
TGCAGTGCTCCTTTACTAGCAAGCTCCTACAATGAGCAGTTCTTC	CSAPLLASSYNEQFF	NA	15	TRBV20-1	TRBJ2-1	NA
TGTGCCAGCAGTTTATGGCCGACAGGAGCCGACCTTCGGTATGGCTACACCTTC	CASSLWPTGADLRYGYTF	NA	18	TRBV28	TRBJ1-2	NA
TGCGCCAGCACCAATGAGGGGGTGGAGACCCAGTACTTC	CASTNEGVETQYF	NA	13	TRBV5-1	TRBJ2-5	NA
TGTGCCAGCAGCCAAGACCGGAAGACCCAGTACTTC	CASSQDRKTQYF	NA	12	TRBV4-2	TRBJ2-5	NA
TGCAGTGCTAGAGAGGGGGCGACCTATGGCTACACCTTC	CSAREGATYGYTF	medium-sized	13	TRBV20-1	TRBJ1-2	NA
TGTGCCAGCAGTTTCGGATCCGGATACGAGCAGTACTTC	CASSFGSGYEQYF	NA	13	TRBV27	TRBJ2-7	NA
TGTGCCAGCAGCCGGGACAGCTCTACGAAGGTGGAACAGTACTTC	CASSRDSSTKVEQYF	NA	15	TRBV6-2/TRBV6-3	TRBJ2-7	TRBD1
TGTGCCAGCAGCCCGGACAGGGGGCCTCTTCTTATCTTT	CASSPDRGPLLIF	NA	13	TRBV7-9	TRBJ1-1	TRBD1
TGTGCCAGCAGACCACAGGCAGTTCATTCACCCCTCCACTTT	CASRPQAVHSPLHF	NA	14	TRBV6-2/TRBV6-3	TRBJ1-6	NA
TGCAGTGCTAGGGGGGGCAATCAGCCCCAGCATTTT	CSARGGNQPQHF	medium-sized	12	TRBV20-1	TRBJ1-5	NA
TGTGCTAGCAGCTTAGCACTAGCGGGGGGACAAGAGACCCAGTACTTC	CASSLALAGGQETQYF	few	16	TRBV7-7	TRBJ2-5	TRBD2
TGTGCCAGCAGTGAACGAGGGGAAATCCATGAGCAGTTCTTC	CASSERGEIHEQFF	few	14	TRBV6-1	TRBJ2-1	NA
TGTGCCAGCAGAGCGGTTAAGAACACTGAAGCTTTCTTT	CASRAVKNTEAFF	NA	13	TRBV27	TRBJ1-1	NA
TGTGCCAGCAGGGGAACAGGCTCACCCCTCCACTTT	CASRGTGSPLHF	medium-sized	12	TRBV2	TRBJ1-6	NA
TGCGCCAGCAGCTGGGAGACAGGGGAAGGGTCACCCCTCCACTTT	CASSWETGEGSPLHF	once	15	TRBV5-1	TRBJ1-6	TRBD1
TGTGCCATCAGTGAGTCTTCTTTACAAGAGACCCAGTACTTC	CAISESSLQETQYF	few	14	TRBV10-3	TRBJ2-5	NA
TGTGCCAGCAGCGAAGGGGGTAGGGGTTACACTGAAGCTTTCTTT	CASSEGGRGYTEAFF	once	15	TRBV5-4	TRBJ1-1	NA
TGTGCCGCCAGCAGCCCAGGGACAGGGTACACTAGCGTACAGGAGCAGTACTTC	CAASSPGTGYTSVQEQYF	NA	18	TRBV15	TRBJ2-7	TRBD1
TGTGCCAGCAGCTTGGCCGCAGGGGGAGATTCACCCCTCCACTTT	CASSLAAGGDSPLHF	NA	15	TRBV5-4	TRBJ1-6	TRBD1
TGCAGTGCCTCGCGGGAGTACCCCTACGAGCAGTACTTC	CSASREYPYEQYF	NA	13	TRBV20-1	TRBJ2-7	TRBD2
TGTGCCAGCAGCTTAGACCGGGACTCCGGGGGCTACACCTTC	CASSLDRDSGGYTF	NA	14	TRBV7-2	TRBJ1-2	NA
TGTGCCACCTGTTCACCCCTCCACTTT	CATCSPLHF	medium-sized	9	TRBV19	TRBJ1-6	NA
TGTGCCAGCAGGCACCGGGACACCCTCTCCTACGAGCAGTACTTC	CASRHRDTLSYEQYF	few	15	TRBV6-1	TRBJ2-7	NA
TGCAGTGCTAGGAGGGGGGCAGATACGCAGTATTTT	CSARRGADTQYF	NA	12	TRBV20-1	TRBJ2-3	NA
TGTGCCAGCAGTGAACTTATGAACACTGAAGCTTTCTTT	CASSELMNTEAFF	few	13	TRBV6-1	TRBJ1-1	NA
TGTGCCAGCAGTTTGAGTTCCTACGAGCAGTACTTC	CASSLSSYEQYF	few	12	TRBV28	TRBJ2-7	NA
TGTGCCATCAATGGACAGGCCCCCTACGAGCAGTACTTC	CAINGQAPYEQYF	NA	13	TRBV10-3	TRBJ2-7	TRBD1
TGCAGTGCCAGAACTAGCGGGAGAGGGTACGAGCAGTACTTC	CSARTSGRGYEQYF	few	14	TRBV20-1	TRBJ2-7	TRBD2
TGCAGTGCTAGACCAGATAGCGTTGAGCAGTTCTTC	CSARPDSVEQFF	few	12	TRBV20-1	TRBJ2-1	NA
TGTGCCAGCAGTGAGGGGACGGGCAACCAAGAGACCCAGTACTTC	CASSEGTGNQETQYF	NA	15	TRBV6-1	TRBJ2-5	NA
TGTGCCAGCAGCTTGGGACCTACCAAAGAGACCCAGTACTTC	CASSLGPTKETQYF	NA	14	TRBV11-2	TRBJ2-5	NA
TGTGCCAGCAGGCCCTTGGAGAACACTGAAGCTTTCTTT	CASRPLENTEAFF	few	13	TRBV27	TRBJ1-1	NA
TGTGCCAGCAGTTTGGGACGGTTAACAGATACGCAGTATTTT	CASSLGRLTDTQYF	NA	14	TRBV27	TRBJ2-3	NA
TGCAGTGCTAGCCCAACTATATTGAGGACCTACGAGCAGTACTTC	CSASPTILRTYEQYF	NA	15	TRBV20-1	TRBJ2-7	NA
TGTGCCATCAGCCGGACAGGGGCAAGCAATTCACCCCTCCACTTT	CAISRTGASNSPLHF	few	15	TRBV10-3	TRBJ1-6	TRBD1
TGCAGTGCTAGAGCTAGCGGGAGAGGGTTCTACAATGAGCAGTTCTTC	CSARASGRGFYNEQFF	NA	16	TRBV20-1	TRBJ2-1	TRBD2
TGTGCCAGCAGTTCGTTGAATGAGCAGTTCTTC	CASSSLNEQFF	few	11	TRBV27	TRBJ2-1	NA
TGTGCCAGCCTAAGCCACGGCGGGAGCTATGGCTACACCTTC	CASLSHGGSYGYTF	few	14	TRBV10-3	TRBJ1-2	NA
TGCAGTGCTAGAGGGTCCGGCGGGGGGGGCGCGGATGAGCAGTTCTTC	CSARGSGGGGADEQFF	NA	16	TRBV20-1	TRBJ2-1	TRBD2
TGCGCCAGCAGCTTGGAAGGCAATGAGCAGTTCTTC	CASSLEGNEQFF	NA	12	TRBV5-1	TRBJ2-1	NA
TGCAGTGCTCGGGCGGACCCGATCAATGAGCAGTTCTTC	CSARADPINEQFF	few	13	TRBV20-1	TRBJ2-1	NA
TGTGCCAGTAGCGGCCAGCTATATCAGCCCCAGCATTTT	CASSGQLYQPQHF	once	13	TRBV19	TRBJ1-5	NA
TGTGCCACCAGCAGAGGGACTAGCGGGTCTTCCTACGAGCAGTACTTC	CATSRGTSGSSYEQYF	medium-sized	16	TRBV15	TRBJ2-7	TRBD2
TGTGCCAGCACCAATTACATGGGGTCTGGGGCCAACGTCCTGACTTTC	CASTNYMGSGANVLTF	NA	16	TRBV6-2/TRBV6-3	TRBJ2-6	NA
TGTGCCACCAGTGTGGGGACAGGGGATGGCTACACCTTC	CATSVGTGDGYTF	large	13	TRBV24-1	TRBJ1-2	TRBD1
TGCAGTGCTAGACCCGGGGGCTACGAGCAGTACTTC	CSARPGGYEQYF	few	12	TRBV20-1	TRBJ2-7	NA
TGTGCCAGCAGCCTGTGGGGGACCGGTCTTCAAGAGACCCAGTACTTC	CASSLWGTGLQETQYF	few	16	TRBV5-6	TRBJ2-5	NA
TGTGCCAGCAGCTTAGGGACGGGAGGCAATGAGCAGTTCTTC	CASSLGTGGNEQFF	NA	14	TRBV7-9	TRBJ2-1	TRBD2
TGTGCCAGCAGCTTAATCCGGGAGATCACTGAAGCTTTCTTT	CASSLIREITEAFF	NA	14	TRBV7-3	TRBJ1-1	NA
TGCAGTGCTAGAGATTACCTTTCTACGTCTAACTATGGCTACACCTTC	CSARDYLSTSNYGYTF	few	16	TRBV20-1	TRBJ1-2	NA
TGCAGTGCCCAAGACGACTACGAGCAGTACTTC	CSAQDDYEQYF	NA	11	TRBV20-1	TRBJ2-7	NA
TGCAGTGCCACCCTTGTAGGTCACCAAGAGACCCAGTACTTC	CSATLVGHQETQYF	few	14	TRBV20-1	TRBJ2-5	NA
TGTGCCAGCAGTTTATCACGGCTCCTACCTAATTCACCCCTCCACTTT	CASSLSRLLPNSPLHF	few	16	TRBV28	TRBJ1-6	NA